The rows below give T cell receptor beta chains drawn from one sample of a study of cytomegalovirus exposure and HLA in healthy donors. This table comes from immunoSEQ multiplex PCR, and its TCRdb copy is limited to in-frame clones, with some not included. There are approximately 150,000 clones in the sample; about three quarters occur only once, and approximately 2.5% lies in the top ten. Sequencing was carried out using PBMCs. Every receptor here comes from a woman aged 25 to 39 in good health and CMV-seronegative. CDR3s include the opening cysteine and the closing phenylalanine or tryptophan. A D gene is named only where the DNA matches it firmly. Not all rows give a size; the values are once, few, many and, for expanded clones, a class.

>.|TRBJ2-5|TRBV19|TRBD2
TGTGCCAGTAGTACGCCGGGACTAGCGCGGGAGCAGTACTTC
CASSTPGLAREQYF
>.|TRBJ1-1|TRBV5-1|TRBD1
TGCGCCAGCAGAGGACAGGGGAACACTGAAGCTTTCTTT
CASRGQGNTEAFF
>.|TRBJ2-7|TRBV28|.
TGTGCCAGCAGCCCCCGGGCAGGGATGACCTACGAGCAGTACTTC
CASSPRAGMTYEQYF
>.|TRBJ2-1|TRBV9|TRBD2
TGTGCCAGCAGCGTTGGACTAGCGACATACAGCTCCTACAATGAGCAGTTCTTC
CASSVGLATYSSYNEQFF
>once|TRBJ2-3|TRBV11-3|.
TGTGCCAGCAGCCCGGACTCCGCGGATACGCAGTATTTT
CASSPDSADTQYF
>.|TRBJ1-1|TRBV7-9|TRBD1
TGTTCCAGCAGCTTAGGGGCGACAGGGCAAGACACTGAAGCTTTCTTT
CSSSLGATGQDTEAFF
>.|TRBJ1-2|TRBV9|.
TGTGCCAGCAGCGTAGTTAGGGATGGGGGCTCGCCCCGCTTC
CASSVVRDGGSPRF
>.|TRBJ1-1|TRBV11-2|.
TGTGCCAGCAGCTTAGGGGGGCAGGGGACTGAAGCTTTCTTT
CASSLGGQGTEAFF
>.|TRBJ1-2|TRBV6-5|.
TGTGCCAGCACTCGGGGGGGGGACGGCTATGGCTACACCTTC
CASTRGGDGYGYTF
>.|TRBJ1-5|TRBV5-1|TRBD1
TGCGCCAGCAGCTTGGCCGGACAGGGCGGTCAGCCCCAGCATTTT
CASSLAGQGGQPQHF
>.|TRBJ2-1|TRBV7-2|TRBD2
TGTGCCAGCAGCTTTCGGCCCGGGACTAGCACCTACAATGAGCAGTTCTTC
CASSFRPGTSTYNEQFF
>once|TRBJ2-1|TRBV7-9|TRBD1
TGTGCCAGCAGCTTAGGACAGGGGGCCTCCCAAAACAATGAGCAGTTCTTC
CASSLGQGASQNNEQFF
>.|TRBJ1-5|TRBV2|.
TGTGCCAGCAGTGATCGGAGGGTGGGCAATCAGCCCCAGCATTTT
CASSDRRVGNQPQHF
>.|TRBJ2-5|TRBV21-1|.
TGTGCCAGCAGCAAATCTAAAGAGCAGTACTTC
CASSKSKEQYF
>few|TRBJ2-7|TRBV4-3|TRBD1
TGCGCCAGCAGCCAAGGGACAGGGGGTTATTACGAGCAGTACTTC
CASSQGTGGYYEQYF
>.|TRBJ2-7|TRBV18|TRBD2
TGTGCCAGCTCACAACCGGGACTAGCGGGGTACGAGCAGTACTTC
CASSQPGLAGYEQYF
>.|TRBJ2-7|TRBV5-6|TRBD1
TGTGCCAGCAGACTAAGGACAGGGTGGCCCTACGAGCAGTACTTC
CASRLRTGWPYEQYF
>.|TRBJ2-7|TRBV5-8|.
TGTGCCAGCAGCTTGTCGGGAGCGATGGAACAGTACTTC
CASSLSGAMEQYF
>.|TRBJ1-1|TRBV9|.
TGTGCCAGCAGCGTAGAAGCTCTGAACACTGAAGCTTTCTTT
CASSVEALNTEAFF
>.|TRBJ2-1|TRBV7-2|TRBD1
TGTGCCAGCAGACAAAGGACAGGGGGCTCGGCGGCGGCGTACAATGAGCAGTTCTTC
CASRQRTGGSAAAYNEQFF
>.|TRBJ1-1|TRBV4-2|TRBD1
TGTGCCAGCAGCCAAGAGGGGACAGGGGTACACACTGAAGCTTTCTTT
CASSQEGTGVHTEAFF
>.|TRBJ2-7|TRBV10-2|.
TGCGCCAGCAGTGGGAGGATGGGCGAGCAGTACTTC
CASSGRMGEQYF
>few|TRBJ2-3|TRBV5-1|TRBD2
TGCGCCAGCAGCTGGGGACTATCATTAACCCGCACAGATACGCAGTATTTT
CASSWGLSLTRTDTQYF
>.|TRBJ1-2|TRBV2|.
TGTGCCAGCAGTTCCACGGGTTCCTACGTCTTC
CASSSTGSYVF
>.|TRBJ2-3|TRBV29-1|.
TGCAGCGTTGCGGGAGATACGCAGTATTTT
CSVAGDTQYF
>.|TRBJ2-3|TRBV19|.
TGTGCCAGCAATCACAGGGGAGGCGATACGCAGTATTTT
CASNHRGGDTQYF
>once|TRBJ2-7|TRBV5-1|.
TGCGCCAGCAGCGTAGGGGGTTTCTCCTACGAGCAGTACTTC
CASSVGGFSYEQYF
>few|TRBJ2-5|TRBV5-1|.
TGCGCCAGCAGCTTGGGGACTGGGGAGACCCAGTACTTC
CASSLGTGETQYF
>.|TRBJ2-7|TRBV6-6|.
TGTGCCAGCAGTTACAACGGGATGCCTCCCTACGAGCAGTACTTC
CASSYNGMPPYEQYF
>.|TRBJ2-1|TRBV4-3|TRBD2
TGCGCCAGCAGCCAAGTCTGGACTAGCGGATACAATGAGCAGTTCTTC
CASSQVWTSGYNEQFF
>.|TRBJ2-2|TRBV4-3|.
TGCGCCAGCAGCCAAGAAGGTGGAGGATACACCGGGGAGCTGTTTTTT
CASSQEGGGYTGELFF
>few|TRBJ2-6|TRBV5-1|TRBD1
TGCGCCAGTACCGGGACAGCATTTTCTGGGGCCAACGTCCTGACTTTC
CASTGTAFSGANVLTF
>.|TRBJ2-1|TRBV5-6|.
TGTGCCAGCAGCTTGAGAGGGAATAGAAATGAGCAGTTCTTC
CASSLRGNRNEQFF
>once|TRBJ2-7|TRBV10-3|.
TGTGCCATCAGTGCTGACAGGAACTACGAGCAGTACTTC
CAISADRNYEQYF
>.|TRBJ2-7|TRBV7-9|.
TGTGCCAGCAGCTTAAGCGGCTACGAGCAGTACTTC
CASSLSGYEQYF
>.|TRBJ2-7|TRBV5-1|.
TGCGCCAGCAGCCCCCGAATATCAGGGCTTACCTCCTACGAGCAGTACTTC
CASSPRISGLTSYEQYF
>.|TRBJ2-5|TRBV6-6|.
TGTGCCAGCAGTTACGTCCACCCTAGCGCCCAAGAGACCCAGTACTTC
CASSYVHPSAQETQYF
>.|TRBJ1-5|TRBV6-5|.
TGTGCCAGCAGTTCACGTCAGGGCCGACAGCCCCAGCATTTT
CASSSRQGRQPQHF
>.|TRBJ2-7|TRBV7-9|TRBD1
TGTGCCAGCAGCTATGCCGGGACAGAGTACGAGCAGTACTTC
CASSYAGTEYEQYF
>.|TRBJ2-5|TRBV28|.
TGTGCCAGCAGTTTAGGAGGGGTAGAGACCCAGTACTTC
CASSLGGVETQYF
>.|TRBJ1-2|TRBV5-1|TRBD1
TGCGCCAGCAGCTTGGTCGGGACAGGGGGCGATGGCTACACCTTC
CASSLVGTGGDGYTF
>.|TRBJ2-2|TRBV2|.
TGTGCCAGCAGTGAACCACAGGGAGAAACCGGGGAGCTGTTTTTT
CASSEPQGETGELFF
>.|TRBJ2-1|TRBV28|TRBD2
TGTGCCAGCAGTATAGCGGGGGGGATGGGTGAGCAGTTCTTC
CASSIAGGMGEQFF
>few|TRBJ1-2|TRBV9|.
TGTGCCAGCAGCGTAGGGCACAGGGAAGGCTACACCTTC
CASSVGHREGYTF
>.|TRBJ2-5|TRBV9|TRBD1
TGTGCCAGCAGCGTAGGCCAGGGGGCAGGCGTCGAGACCCAGTACTTC
CASSVGQGAGVETQYF
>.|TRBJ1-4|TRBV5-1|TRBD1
TGCGCCAGCAGCTCGGGACAGGCCGACGAAAAACTGTTTTTT
CASSSGQADEKLFF
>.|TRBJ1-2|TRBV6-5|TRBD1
TGTGCCAGTAGGGACAGCCCCACTACTAACTATGGCTACACCTTC
CASRDSPTTNYGYTF
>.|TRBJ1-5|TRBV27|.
TGTGCCAGCAGTTCTCAATCGGGTCAGCCCCAGCATTTT
CASSSQSGQPQHF
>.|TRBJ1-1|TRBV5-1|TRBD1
TGCGCCAGCAGCTTGGGGGGGACAGGGATGGGTACTGAAGCTTTCTTT
CASSLGGTGMGTEAFF
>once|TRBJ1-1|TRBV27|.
TGTGCCAGCCACAGGGATGAGAACACTGAAGCTTTCTTT
CASHRDENTEAFF
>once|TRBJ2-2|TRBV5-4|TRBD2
TGTGCCAGCAGCTACTACAGACTAGCGGGGGATGGGGAGCTGTTTTTT
CASSYYRLAGDGELFF
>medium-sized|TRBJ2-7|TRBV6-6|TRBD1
TGTGCCAGCAGTCTCCGGGACAGGGTCCACGAGCAGTACTTC
CASSLRDRVHEQYF
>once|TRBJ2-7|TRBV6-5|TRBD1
TGTGCCAGCAGCGTTACAGGGGGCCAAGGCGAGCAGTACTTC
CASSVTGGQGEQYF
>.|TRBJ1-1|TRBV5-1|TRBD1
TGCGCCAGCAGCATCCGACAGGGAGGAGACACTGAAGCTTTCTTT
CASSIRQGGDTEAFF
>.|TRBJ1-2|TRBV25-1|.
TGTACCAGCAGTGCTACCCTGGTGGGGAGCTCACCTGGCTACACCTTC
CTSSATLVGSSPGYTF
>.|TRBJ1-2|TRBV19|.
TGTGCCACCAGCGTGGGGGGGCCCAATGGCTACACCTTC
CATSVGGPNGYTF
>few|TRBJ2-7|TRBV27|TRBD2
TGTGCCAGCAGTTCCCCAGCGGGGGGGCTGCACGAGCAGTACTTC
CASSSPAGGLHEQYF
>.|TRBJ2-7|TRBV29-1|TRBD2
TGCAGCGTTACCGGGACTAGCGGGGGAAGGGACGAGCAGTACTTC
CSVTGTSGGRDEQYF
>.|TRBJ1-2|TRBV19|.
TGTGCCAGTAGTATACAGGGTATGATCAACTATGGCTACACCTTC
CASSIQGMINYGYTF